The subject of this entry is one T cell receptor (beta chain). Its antigen is unknown. Per-base qualities were not stored, and no clone one base away is much larger. To estimate absolute template abundance from read counts, synthetic TCR analog templates were spiked into each PCR. TCRbeta CDR3 regions were amplified from genomic DNA with bias-controlled V and J gene primers using the immunoSEQ assay. Sequencing of rearranged TCRbeta segments was done at approximately 20X coverage. The published analysis was carried out like this. Sequencing errors were corrected by clustering and CDR3s were annotated against IMGT to assign V, D and J genes. Downstream analyses used only productive TCRbeta rearrangements and left out out-of-frame or stop-codon sequences. To compute clonality, Shannon entropy was normalized by the log of the number of unique productive sequences and then subtracted from one. Clones differing between time points or between blood and tumor were identified using Fisher's exact test with Benjamini-Hochberg correction, with an adjusted p below 0.01 applied as the threshold. TCRdb provides this immuneACCESS table in a form limited to in-frame rearrangements. Some clones are lacking; in checked studies, under half of them reflect an unresolved V gene, and why the rest are absent is not known. V and J calls and clone size follow that table, whereas D and trimming were derived from the DNA. This sample is represented by approximately 55,000 clones; around 84% of them were singletons. The top ten constitute 22% of the sample.

Reading the label with the study, this specimen's time point is: pretreatment peripheral blood. A total of 25 to 30 patients with locally advanced or metastatic urothelial carcinoma, treated at Memorial Sloan Kettering on a trial protocol, made up the cohort. Peripheral blood mononuclear cells were collected pretreatment and during treatment, at between 1 and 8 total time points per patient. The Qiagen DNeasy Blood extraction kit was used to purify genomic DNA from total PBMCs and tumor samples. Collected pretreatment and during treatment, PBMCs were isolated and stored as previously described. Relative to germline, V is 0 bases shorter and J is 4 bases shorter, with 4 bases between their ends. The CDR3 has 12 amino acids, counting the end cysteine and phenylalanine. The read is trimmed to its CDR3 DNA, 36 bases read in frame from base 1. CDR1 ENHRY and CDR2 SYGVKD are derived from the germline V gene.

The data originate from a study of PD-L1 blockade in urothelial cancer (dated by TCRdb to the late 2010s). As for the study more broadly: Therapy was started in the mid-2010s for all patients, and atezolizumab 1,200 mg was administered intravenously every 3 weeks. Durable clinical benefit was achieved by nine patients and was not achieved by 20 patients. About 85% of the 29 patients were identified as males with urothelial cancer of bladder origin, and a prior smoking history was reported by 18 of 29 patients. Pretreatment tumor samples, along with matched peripheral blood collected serially before and after atezolizumab treatment, underwent TCR sequencing. The study was an exploratory multi-omic analysis of somatic, immune and clinical correlates of response to PD-L1 blockade with atezolizumab in urothelial cancer. Durable clinical benefit was defined as progression-free survival longer than 6 months, and TCR features were also tested against progression-free and overall survival. Blood samples gave median yields of 141,255 T cells and over 80,000 unique TCRs, along with a median clonality of around 0.08. Pretreatment blood TCR-seq was available for twenty-nine patients, at least one posttreatment blood collection was obtained for approximately 24 patients, and tumor TCR-seq was available for approximately 24 patients. Patients had an ECOG performance status of 0 or 1 and had received between 0 and 3 prior chemotherapy regimens. Blood samples were analyzed 3 weeks after the start of treatment (second dose) and 6 weeks after the start of treatment. Whole exome sequencing and RNA sequencing of pretreatment tumors were performed alongside TCR sequencing in the same patients.

Beyond this particular receptor, the publication reports: At 3 weeks after the start of treatment, tumor-associated TCR clones in peripheral blood had expanded more in patients with durable benefit (n of about 20, p = 0.022). Improved progression-free and overall survival was associated with having pretreatment peripheral blood TCR clonality below the median. Because the sample size was small (n = 29) and many of the analyses were exploratory, the results are meant to be hypothesis-generating.

The clonotype comes from a man between 60 and 75 years old with urothelial cancer. The sequence joins TRBV10-3 to TRBJ2-7, with the D segment identity uncertain. The starting material was PBMCs, obtained around atezolizumab (anti-PD-L1) treatment. CDR3 sequence: CAISESRYEQYF. The bases are TGTGCCATCAGTGAGTCGAGGTACGAGCAGTACTTC.